This TCR beta chain was sequenced in a study of shared clonotypes between healthy human individuals (dated by TCRdb to 2020 to 2021). The study in broad terms: A couple of women and a few men aged 18 to 49 years were included in the cohort. For each donor, CD4 naive and CD4 memory were each run on three plates, CD8 naive on two plates, and CD8 memory on one plate. Blood TCR repertoires of about 5 healthy adults were deeply sequenced to estimate repertoire size and the extent of clonotype sharing between individuals. To increase sequencing depth and limit assay-specific biases, TCR repertoire library preparation and sequencing were carried out by different laboratories using diverse techniques. Leukapheresis yielded between about 0.94 and 10 billion PBMCs per donor.

CDR1 and CDR2 are drawn from the germline V gene: SGHAT, FQNNGV. Its CDR3 holds 17 amino acids, cysteine through phenylalanine. Solely the CDR3 DNA is kept, with 51 bases framed from the first base. Deletion took 4 bases off V and 4 bases off J, with a span of 23 bases between the germline ends. Using the deep immunoSEQ assay, TCR CDR3 regions were amplified from genomic DNA by multiplex PCR. Extracted genomic DNA from each cell subset was spread evenly across all wells of several immunoSEQ 96-well plates, with each plate serving as a replicate. For sorted subsets, each replicate PCR was loaded with 200 ng genomic DNA, equivalent to roughly 30,000 T cell genomes. Purified libraries were quantified with a Qubit 3.0 fluorometer, sized on a Bioanalyzer 2100, and re-quantified with the KAPA Library Quantification kit. Every immunoSEQ 96-well plate was sequenced on a separate single-read 150-cycle Illumina NextSeq 550 flow cell. In the source study's methods: Because the immunoSEQ output included only junctional sequences and no quality scores, the filtering could not be the same as the filtering used for full-length reads. To assign V/J genes and CDR3, sequences were annotated against IMGT germline references using PyIR, a Python wrapper for IgBLAST v1.9. Reads with weak V/J assignments (E-value above 1e-6), missing CDR3, stop codons, out-of-frame junctions, or ambiguous translated residues were removed. V3J clonotypes were defined by identical inferred V gene, J gene, and CDR3 amino acid sequence. To compute the percentage overlap between repertoires, the number of shared unique clonotypes was divided by the size of the smaller repertoire. Richness of each repertoire was evaluated using RTK rarefaction, the Chao1 estimator, and Recon v2.1 estimates of unobserved clonotypes. OLGA was used to compute generation probabilities for all TCRbeta clonotypes that the gDNA method yielded from a handful of donors. Held by TCRdb, this immuneACCESS table contains in-frame sequences only and omits some clones. Under half of the omission traces to an unresolved V gene where checked; the cause of the rest is unknown. V and J calls and clone size are those listed in that table; D and trimming were worked out from the DNA. This sample lists a few million clones; roughly 92% were detected once. Roughly 0.15% of the sample lies in the top ten.

Note on this clone: It has no known antigen specificity. No much larger clonotype is one base removed from it; base qualities were not supplied.

The donors were healthy, HIV-negative adults with no recently reported acute infections or vaccinations. Only Caucasian adults living in Nashville, Tennessee, USA were represented among the donors. CD4+ T cells were enriched by magnetic negative selection; naive cells were then positively selected on CD45RA, and the negative fraction formed the memory subset. Blood was collected by leukapheresis, and PBMCs were isolated by Ficoll-Histopaque density gradient centrifugation and then cryopreserved in liquid nitrogen vapor phase. Analytical flow cytometry was used to check the purity and quantity of every magnetically sorted T cell population. From each sorted fraction, genomic DNA was isolated and quantified by UV absorbance on a Nanodrop 2000c. Study-wide conclusions, independent of this receptor: The genetic and exposure-history diversity represented was limited by the small number of donors. Larger estimated clonotype richness was generally found for naive subsets than for memory subsets. Pairwise subsampling indicated that sequencing depth was expected to affect the degree of clonotype sharing among donors. Compared with non-shared clonotypes, clonotypes shared by all four sorted-subset donors had higher generation probabilities. Even with the large sequencing depth, rarefaction of the sorted-subset datasets indicated that sequencing was incomplete. Sharing across several donors was observed for around 5% of naive CD4, over 3% of naive CD8, 2.3% of memory CD4, and over 0.3% of memory CD8 clonotypes. Only blood was sampled, and tissue TCR repertoires likely differ from those in blood.

Sequenced sample: naive CD4+ T cells sorted from blood. Explained via the paper, the cell subset or site label denotes: CD45RA+ positively selected. This clonotype originated in a man between 18 and 29 years old in good health. This chain is built from TRBV11-2 and TRBJ2-7; D gene: possibly TRBD1, on 5 matching bases. The CDR3 is CASSSGHTAWDLYEQYF. The DNA reads as follows: TGTGCCAGCAGCTCAGGACATACCGCATGGGATCTATACGAGCAGTACTTC.